A selection of T cell receptor beta chains follows, all from one sample in a study of cytotoxic CD8 clonotypes in ibrutinib-treated CLL. Some clones are missing from TCRdb's copy, which holds only in-frame ones; the method was immunoSEQ multiplex PCR. The table lists 150,000 or so clones, about four fifths of them singletons, with approximately 2% in the top ten. The source material was PBMCs, sampled after 12 months of ibrutinib treatment. These receptors were collected from a human donor with chronic lymphocytic leukemia. Both conserved end residues are part of each CDR3. The D gene is left open where the match is weak. Rows may omit the clone size; those that give it use once, few, many or a size class.

d_gene	abundance	j_gene	v_gene	CDR3aa	CDR3nt
NA	once	TRBJ2-7	TRBV9	CASRVRRDTFFEQYF	TGTGCCAGCAGAGTTCGCCGGGACACCTTTTTCGAGCAGTACTTC
TRBD2	NA	TRBJ2-3	TRBV11-2	CASSRRTSENTDTQYF	TGTGCCAGCAGCCGAAGGACTAGCGAGAACACAGATACGCAGTATTTT
TRBD1	NA	TRBJ1-3	TRBV9	CASSVTGQNSGNTIYF	TGTGCCAGCAGCGTAACGGGACAGAACTCTGGAAACACCATATATTTT
NA	NA	TRBJ2-7	TRBV21-1	CASSKGVSYEQYF	TGTGCCAGCAGCAAGGGGGTCTCCTACGAGCAGTACTTC
NA	NA	TRBJ2-7	TRBV27	CASSENRDSPYEQYF	TGTGCCAGCAGTGAGAACCGGGACTCACCCTACGAGCAGTACTTC
NA	NA	TRBJ2-5	TRBV6-1	CASRLAWAAETQYF	TGTGCCAGCAGGCTGGCCTGGGCTGCGGAGACCCAGTACTTC
NA	NA	TRBJ2-2	TRBV6-5	CASSYTRTGTGELFF	TGTGCCAGCAGTTACACACGAACGGGCACCGGGGAGCTGTTTTTT
NA	few	TRBJ1-2	TRBV7-6	CASSESGGDYTF	TGTGCCAGCAGCGAATCGGGTGGGGACTACACCTTC
NA	NA	TRBJ2-7	TRBV7-3	CASSPLPGWEQYF	TGTGCCAGCAGCCCTCTACCCGGTTGGGAGCAGTACTTC
NA	once	TRBJ1-2	TRBV27	CASSPTPQGIYGYTF	TGTGCCAGCAGTCCCACCCCTCAGGGGATCTATGGCTACACCTTC
TRBD2	NA	TRBJ2-1	TRBV7-9	CASSLSPGTSGSRGNEQFF	TGTGCCAGCAGCTTATCCCCGGGGACTAGCGGGAGTAGGGGTAATGAGCAGTTCTTC
TRBD1	NA	TRBJ2-2	TRBV18	CASSPSGGEELFF	TGTGCCAGCTCACCATCAGGGGGCGAGGAGCTGTTTTTT
NA	NA	TRBJ1-1	TRBV30	CAWRPGPGNAEAFF	TGTGCCTGGAGGCCCGGCCCAGGAAACGCTGAAGCTTTCTTT
NA	NA	TRBJ2-1	TRBV28	CASSLGGASYNEQFF	TGTGCCAGCAGTTTAGGGGGCGCCTCCTACAATGAGCAGTTCTTC
NA	NA	TRBJ2-2	TRBV11-2	CASSRTGGPDTGELFF	TGTGCCAGCAGCCGTACCGGGGGGCCAGACACCGGGGAGCTGTTTTTT
NA	few	TRBJ1-2	TRBV2	CASSRQEAYGYTF	TGTGCCAGCAGTAGACAGGAGGCCTATGGCTACACCTTC
NA	NA	TRBJ1-4	TRBV19	CASMVSNEKLFF	TGTGCCAGTATGGTAAGTAATGAAAAACTGTTTTTT
TRBD1	few	TRBJ2-3	TRBV6-5	CASSYSGQLTDTQYF	TGTGCCAGCAGTTACTCGGGACAGCTCACAGATACGCAGTATTTT
NA	NA	TRBJ2-2	TRBV19	CASSLQGWSTGELFF	TGTGCCAGTAGTTTACAGGGATGGAGCACCGGGGAGCTGTTTTTT
NA	NA	TRBJ2-5	TRBV7-8	CASIEGGGKTQYF	TGTGCCAGCATCGAGGGGGGTGGGAAGACCCAGTACTTC
NA	NA	TRBJ1-1	TRBV6-1	CASSEAFF	TGTGCCAGCAGTGAAGCTTTCTTT
TRBD2	NA	TRBJ2-1	TRBV4-2	CASSQDLSTSGLNEQFF	TGTGCCAGCAGCCAAGATCTTTCGACTAGCGGACTCAATGAGCAGTTCTTC
NA	NA	TRBJ2-1	TRBV2	CASRGAGWQQFF	TGTGCCAGCAGGGGAGCTGGATGGCAGCAGTTCTTC
NA	NA	TRBJ2-1	TRBV5-1	CASSLSRDHRSSYNEQFF	TGCGCCAGCAGCCTCTCGCGGGACCACAGAAGCTCCTACAATGAGCAGTTCTTC
TRBD2	NA	TRBJ2-3	TRBV28	CASRSASGVGDTQYF	TGTGCCAGCAGGTCGGCGAGCGGGGTTGGAGATACGCAGTATTTT
NA	NA	TRBJ2-7	TRBV18	CASSPDHTYEQYF	TGTGCCAGCTCACCAGACCATACCTACGAGCAGTACTTC
TRBD1	once	TRBJ2-1	TRBV9	CASSSGQAYNEQFF	TGTGCCAGCAGCTCAGGACAGGCCTACAATGAGCAGTTCTTC
NA	NA	TRBJ2-1	TRBV28	CASGGADFYNEQFF	TGTGCCAGTGGGGGCGCTGACTTCTACAATGAGCAGTTCTTC
NA	NA	TRBJ2-3	TRBV28	CASSAWDPTSTDTQYF	TGTGCCAGCAGCGCCTGGGACCCTACTAGCACAGATACGCAGTATTTT